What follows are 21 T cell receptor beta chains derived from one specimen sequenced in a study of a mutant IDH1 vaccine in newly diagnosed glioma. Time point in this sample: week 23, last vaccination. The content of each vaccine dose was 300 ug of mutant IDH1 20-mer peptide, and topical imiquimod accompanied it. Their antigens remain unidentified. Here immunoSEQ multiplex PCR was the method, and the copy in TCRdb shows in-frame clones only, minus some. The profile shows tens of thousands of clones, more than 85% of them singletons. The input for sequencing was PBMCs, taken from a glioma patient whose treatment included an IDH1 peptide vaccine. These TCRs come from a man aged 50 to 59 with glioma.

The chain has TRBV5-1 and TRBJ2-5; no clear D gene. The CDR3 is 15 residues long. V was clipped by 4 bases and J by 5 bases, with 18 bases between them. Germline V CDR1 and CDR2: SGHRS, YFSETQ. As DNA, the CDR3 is TGCGCCAGCAGCACCGGAGTGGTGGTTGCGGAGACCCAGTACTTC. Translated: CASSTGVVVAETQYF.

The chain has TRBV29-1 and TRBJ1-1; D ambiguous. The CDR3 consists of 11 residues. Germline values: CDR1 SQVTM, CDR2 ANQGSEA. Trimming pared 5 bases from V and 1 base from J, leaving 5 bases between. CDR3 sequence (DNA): TGCAGCGTTTTAAAGAACACTGAAGCTTTCTTT. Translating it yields CSVLKNTEAFF.

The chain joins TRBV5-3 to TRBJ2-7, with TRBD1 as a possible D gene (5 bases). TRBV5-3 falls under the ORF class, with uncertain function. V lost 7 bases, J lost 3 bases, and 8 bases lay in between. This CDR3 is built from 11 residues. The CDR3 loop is CARQGGYEQYF. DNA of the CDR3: TGTGCCAGACAGGGTGGCTACGAGCAGTACTTC.

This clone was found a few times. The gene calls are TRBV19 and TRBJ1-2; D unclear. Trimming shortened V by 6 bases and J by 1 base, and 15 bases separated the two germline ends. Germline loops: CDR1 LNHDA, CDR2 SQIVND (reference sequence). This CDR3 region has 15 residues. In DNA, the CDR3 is TGTGCCAGTAGGGGAGCGGAACCCTTTAACTATGGCTACACCTTC. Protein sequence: CASRGAEPFNYGYTF.

The DNA of the CDR3 is TGTGCCAGCAGCCTGACAGCTCCATTCAACTATGGCTACACCTTC. It is translated as CASSLTAPFNYGYTF. The chain combines TRBV13 with TRBJ1-2; D might be TRBD1 (5 bases). Germline values: CDR1 PRHDT, CDR2 FYEKMQ (reference sequence). Trimming stripped 5 bases from V and 2 bases from J, with 15 bases between. This CDR3 has 15 amino acids.

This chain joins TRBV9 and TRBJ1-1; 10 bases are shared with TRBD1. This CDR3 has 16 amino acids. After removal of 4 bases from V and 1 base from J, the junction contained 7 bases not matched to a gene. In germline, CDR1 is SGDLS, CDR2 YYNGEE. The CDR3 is CASSLGQGDPNTEAFF. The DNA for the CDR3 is TGTGCCAGCAGCCTTGGACAGGGGGACCCGAACACTGAAGCTTTCTTT.

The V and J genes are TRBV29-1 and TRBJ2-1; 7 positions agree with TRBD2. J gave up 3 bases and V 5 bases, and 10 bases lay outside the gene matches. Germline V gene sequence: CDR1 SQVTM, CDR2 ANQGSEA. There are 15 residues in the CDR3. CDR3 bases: TGCAGCGTTCGAAAGTCCAGCGGGGTCTACAATGAGCAGTTCTTC. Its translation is CSVRKSSGVYNEQFF.

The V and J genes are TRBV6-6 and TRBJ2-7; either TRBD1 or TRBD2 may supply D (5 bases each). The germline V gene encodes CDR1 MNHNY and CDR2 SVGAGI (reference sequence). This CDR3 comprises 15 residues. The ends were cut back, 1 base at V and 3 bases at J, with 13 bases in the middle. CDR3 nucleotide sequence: TGTGCCAGCAGTTACTATCCGGGACGAAACTACGAGCAGTACTTC. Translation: CASSYYPGRNYEQYF.

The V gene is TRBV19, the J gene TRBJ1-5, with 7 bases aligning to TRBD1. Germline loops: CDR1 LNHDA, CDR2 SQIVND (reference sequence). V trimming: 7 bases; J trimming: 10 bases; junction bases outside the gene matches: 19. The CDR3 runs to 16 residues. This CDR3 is CASTPAGTAAGDPQHF. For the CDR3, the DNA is TGTGCCAGTACCCCTGCGGGGACAGCAGCTGGAGATCCCCAGCATTTT.

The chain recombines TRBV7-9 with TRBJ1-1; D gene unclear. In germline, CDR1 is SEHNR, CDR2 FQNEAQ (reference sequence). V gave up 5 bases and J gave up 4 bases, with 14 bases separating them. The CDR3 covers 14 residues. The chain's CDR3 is CASSLKRVGTEAFF. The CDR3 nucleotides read TGTGCCAGCAGCCTCAAACGGGTGGGCACTGAAGCTTTCTTT. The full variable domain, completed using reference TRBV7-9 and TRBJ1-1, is DTGVSQNPRHKITKRGQNVTFRCDPISEHNRLYWYRQTLGQGPEFLTYFQNEAQLEKSRLLSDRFSAERPKGSFSTLEIQRTEQGDSAMYLCASSLKRVGTEAFFGQGTRLTVV.

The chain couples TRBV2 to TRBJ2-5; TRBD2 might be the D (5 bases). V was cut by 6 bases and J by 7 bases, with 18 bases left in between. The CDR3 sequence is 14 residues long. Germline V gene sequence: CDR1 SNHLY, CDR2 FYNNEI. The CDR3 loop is CASRREALAGTQYF. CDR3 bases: TGTGCCAGCAGGCGAGAGGCGCTAGCTGGGACCCAGTACTTC.

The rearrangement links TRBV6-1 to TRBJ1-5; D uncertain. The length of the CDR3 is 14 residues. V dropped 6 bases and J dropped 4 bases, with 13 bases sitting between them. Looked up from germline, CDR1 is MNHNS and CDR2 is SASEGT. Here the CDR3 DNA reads TGTGCCAGCAGGGAGGGTGTGGGGAATCAGCCCCAGCATTTT. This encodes CASREGVGNQPQHF.

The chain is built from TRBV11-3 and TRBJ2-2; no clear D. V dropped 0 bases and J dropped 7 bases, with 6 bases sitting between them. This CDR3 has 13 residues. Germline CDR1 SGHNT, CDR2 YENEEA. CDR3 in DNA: TGTGCCAGCAGCTTAGAAGGTGGCGGGGAGCTGTTTTTT. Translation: CASSLEGGGELFF. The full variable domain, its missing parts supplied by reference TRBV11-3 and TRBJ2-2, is EAGVVQSPRYKIIEKKQPVAFWCNPISGHNTLYWYLQNLGQGPELLIRYENEEAVDDSQLPKDRFSAERLKGVDSTLKIQPAELGDSAVYLCASSLEGGGELFFGEGSRLTVL.

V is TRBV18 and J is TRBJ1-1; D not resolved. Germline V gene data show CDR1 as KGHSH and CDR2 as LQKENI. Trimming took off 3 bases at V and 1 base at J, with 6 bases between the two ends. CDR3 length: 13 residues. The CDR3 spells CASSPSENTEAFF. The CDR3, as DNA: TGTGCCAGCTCACCCTCAGAGAACACTGAAGCTTTCTTT. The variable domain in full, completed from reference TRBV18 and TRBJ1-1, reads NAGVMQNPRHLVRRRGQEARLRCSPMKGHSHVYWYRQLPEEGLKFMVYLQKENIIDESGMPKERFSAEFPKEGPSILRIQQVVRGDSAAYFCASSPSENTEAFFGQGTRLTVV.

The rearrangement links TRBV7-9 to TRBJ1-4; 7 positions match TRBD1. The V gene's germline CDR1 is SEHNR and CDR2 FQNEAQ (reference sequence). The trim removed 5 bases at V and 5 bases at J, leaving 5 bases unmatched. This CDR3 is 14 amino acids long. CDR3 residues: CASSLDRANEKLFF. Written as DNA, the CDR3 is TGTGCCAGCAGCCTAGACAGGGCCAATGAAAAACTGTTTTTT.

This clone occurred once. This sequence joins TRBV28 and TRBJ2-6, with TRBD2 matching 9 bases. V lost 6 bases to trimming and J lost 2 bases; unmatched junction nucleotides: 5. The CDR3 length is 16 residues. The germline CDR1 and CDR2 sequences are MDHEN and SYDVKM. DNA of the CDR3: TGTGCCAGCAGACCATCTAGCGGGGCTGGGGCCAACGTCCTGACTTTC. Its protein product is CASRPSSGAGANVLTF.

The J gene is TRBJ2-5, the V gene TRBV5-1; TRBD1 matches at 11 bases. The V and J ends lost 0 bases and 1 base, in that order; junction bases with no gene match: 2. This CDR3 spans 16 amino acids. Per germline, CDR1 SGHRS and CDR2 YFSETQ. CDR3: CASSLAGTGGQETQYF. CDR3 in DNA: TGCGCCAGCAGCTTGGCCGGGACAGGGGGCCAAGAGACCCAGTACTTC.

Here the CDR3 DNA reads TGTGCCAGCAACCCTCGAGGTTACACTGAAGCTTTCTTT. This translates into CASNPRGYTEAFF. V usage is TRBV5-6 and J usage is TRBJ1-1; D remains unclear. The CDR3 sequence is 13 residues long. In germline, CDR1 is SGHDT, CDR2 YYEEEE. V was clipped by 6 bases and J by 3 bases, with 12 bases between them.

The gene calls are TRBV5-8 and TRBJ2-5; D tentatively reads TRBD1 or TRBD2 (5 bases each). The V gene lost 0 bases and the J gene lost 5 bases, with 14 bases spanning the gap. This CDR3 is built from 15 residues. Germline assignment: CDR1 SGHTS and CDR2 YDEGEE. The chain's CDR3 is CASSLAVGELETQYF. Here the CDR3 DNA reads TGTGCCAGCAGCTTGGCGGTGGGGGAGTTGGAGACCCAGTACTTC. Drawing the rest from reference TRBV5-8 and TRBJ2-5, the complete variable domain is EAGVTQSPTHLIKTRGQQATLRCSPISGHTSVYWYQQALGLGLQFLLWYDEGEERNRGNFPPRFSGRQFPNYSSELNVNALELEDSALYLCASSLAVGELETQYFGPGTRLLVL.

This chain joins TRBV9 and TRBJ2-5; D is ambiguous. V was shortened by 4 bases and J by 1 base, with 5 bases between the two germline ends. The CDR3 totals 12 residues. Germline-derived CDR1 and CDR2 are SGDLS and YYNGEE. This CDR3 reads CASSLFQETQYF. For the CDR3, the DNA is TGTGCCAGCAGCCTATTCCAAGAGACCCAGTACTTC.

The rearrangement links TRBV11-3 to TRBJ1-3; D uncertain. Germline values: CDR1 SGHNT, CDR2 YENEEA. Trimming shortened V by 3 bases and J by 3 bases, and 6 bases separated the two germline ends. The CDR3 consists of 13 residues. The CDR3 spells CASSLDFGNTIYF. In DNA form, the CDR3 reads TGTGCCAGCAGCTTGGACTTTGGAAACACCATATATTTT.